The T cell receptor (beta chain) under discussion was sequenced for a study of T cells in Graves' hyperthyroidism and ophthalmopathy. Germline V gene sequence: CDR1 KGHSY, CDR2 FQNENV. This CDR3 comprises 15 residues. V was pared by 1 base and J by 0 bases, with 7 bases between. This clonotype was counted ten times or more. The TCR beta CDR3 regions underwent amplification using RNA transcripts as the source. HTBI primers were used for first-round RT-PCR of the TCR CDR3. TCRdb used MiXCR to reprocess the multiplex PCR reads, holding one entry per CDR3 protein. Here the sample spans hundreds of thousands of distinct CDR3 sequences, approximately 13% being singletons.

The sample comprised blood. The V call is TRBV16, the J call TRBJ1-5; D is unresolved. The clonotype was recovered from a woman in her 40s with Graves' ophthalmopathy. As DNA, the CDR3 is TGTGCCAGCAGCCAATTAGGCAATAGCAATCAGCCCCAGCATTTT. Translating gives CASSQLGNSNQPQHF.